The clone carrying this T cell receptor (beta chain) has at least ten counts. Its antigen remains unidentified. TCRdb analysed the 5' RACE reads with MiXCR anew, one entry per CDR3 protein. The repertoire consists of under 450,000 distinct CDR3 sequences, with around 14% occurring once and the leading ten covering around a fifth. CDR1 is LGHNA, CDR2 YSLEER, per germline. V dropped 1 base and J dropped 3 bases, with 6 bases sitting between them. This CDR3 region has 13 residues. This entry is derived from a study of T-cell memory formation after mild COVID-19. Overall study context: Largely donor-specific TCR clusters were found. Study results and caveats: Whether second-wave clones peaking at day 37 were SARS-CoV-2 specific went unconfirmed.

Sequencing was performed on PBMCs or a T cell subset sorted from them (not recorded which). The J gene is TRBJ1-2, the V gene TRBV4-3; TRBD1 might be the D (5 bases). The TCR comes from a man aged 18 to 29 who had mild COVID-19 (a few samples of this study predate the infection). Cell type and time point are not known. The CDR3 loop reads CASSQGGDYGYTF. As DNA, the CDR3 is TGCGCCAGCAGCCAAGGGGGCGACTATGGCTACACCTTC.